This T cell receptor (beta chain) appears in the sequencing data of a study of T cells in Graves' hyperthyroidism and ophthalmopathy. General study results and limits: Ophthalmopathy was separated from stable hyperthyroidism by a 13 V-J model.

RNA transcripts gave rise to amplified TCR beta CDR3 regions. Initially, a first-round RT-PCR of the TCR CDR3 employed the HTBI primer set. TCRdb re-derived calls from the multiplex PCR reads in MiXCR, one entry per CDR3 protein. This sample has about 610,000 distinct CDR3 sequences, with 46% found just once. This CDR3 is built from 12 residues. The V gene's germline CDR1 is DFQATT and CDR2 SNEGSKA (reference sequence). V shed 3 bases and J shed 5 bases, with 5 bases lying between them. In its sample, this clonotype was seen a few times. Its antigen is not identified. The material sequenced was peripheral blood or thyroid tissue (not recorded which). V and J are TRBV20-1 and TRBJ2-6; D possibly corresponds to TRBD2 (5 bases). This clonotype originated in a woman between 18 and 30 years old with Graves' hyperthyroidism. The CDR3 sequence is CSASGRANVLTF. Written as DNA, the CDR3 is TGCAGTGCTAGCGGGAGGGCCAACGTCCTGACTTTC.